The entry that follows covers one T cell receptor (beta chain) sequence. Its cognate antigen is unknown. This sample is drawn from a study of lymphopenia after photon versus proton radiotherapy. Study-level results: Relative stability marked proton patients; photon patients lost diversity and naive cells. Authors raise, but do not show, better survival with proton therapy. After the lymphocyte nadir, photon-treated repertoires showed oligoclonal expansion, especially of CD8+ Temra cells.

Here immunoSEQ multiplex PCR was the method, and the copy in TCRdb shows in-frame clones only, minus some. The sample lists 68,000 or so clones, roughly 91% occurring once. The receptor was derived from a woman aged 70 to 79 with pancreatic cancer. The specimen comprised peripheral blood, sampled from a patient treated with photon-based radiotherapy.

CDR3 region: CASSEFAGVNIQYF. The CDR3, as DNA: TGTGCCAGCAGTGAATTTGCGGGAGTAAACATTCAGTACTTC. The gene calls are TRBV6-1 and TRBJ2-4; 7 nucleotides align to TRBD2. The CDR3 is 14 residues long. Per the germline V gene, CDR1 is MNHNS and CDR2 is SASEGT. Trimming took 2 bases from V and 6 from J; bases not matched to a gene: 4.